The clone carrying this TCR beta chain has a single count. Its antigen is still unknown. The data were obtained in a study of shared clonotypes between healthy human individuals. General study findings and limits: Some clonotypes were shared by all four sorted-subset donors, while others were not shared. The non-shared ones had lower generation probabilities than the shared ones.

Germline V lookup: CDR1 MDHEN, CDR2 SYDVKM. The V end lost 1 base, the J end lost 5 bases, and 12 bases lay between the germline ends. The CDR3 spans 14 residues. Assay: immunoSEQ multiplex PCR; the TCRdb copy retains only in-frame clones and omits some. The table records about 2.4 million clones, around nine tenths of them present only once. The TCR sequence derives from a man in his late teens or twenties in good health. The chain links TRBV28 to TRBJ2-7, with no clear D. The material sequenced was naive CD4+ T cells sorted from blood. Indicated subset: CD45RA+ positively selected. The CDR3 region has the DNA TGTGCCAGCAGTTTATCCTTTTTTGGGCACGAGCAGTACTTC. It specifies CASSLSFFGHEQYF.